This TCR beta chain was recovered during a study of PD-1 blockade in classical Hodgkin lymphoma. Overall study context: The patients were dosed with nivolumab 3 mg/kg, infused intravenously every 2 weeks. Study-level points and caveats: Baseline TCR diversity was reportedly lower in newly diagnosed patients than healthy donors. Possible causes of repertoire differences, disease activity or prior therapy, remain undefined. Complete responders' baseline diversity resembled that of newly diagnosed patients.

A few counts support this clone. Its antigen is not identified. Relapse after autologous stem cell transplantation occurred in every patient, and brentuximab vedotin exposure varied. Clones were sequenced by immunoSEQ multiplex PCR, and TCRdb holds only the in-frame ones, with some missing. The sample lists about 90,000 clones; 80% to 90% were seen once. The germline V gene has CDR1 ENHRY and CDR2 SYGVKD. CDR3 length: 16 amino acids. The V end lost 3 bases, the J end lost 0 bases, and 12 bases lay between the germline ends. The chain recombines TRBV10-3 with TRBJ1-3; D possibly corresponds to TRBD1 (6 bases). The receptor comes from a human donor with classical Hodgkin lymphoma. The specimen comprised peripheral blood mononuclear cells (PBMCs), sampled before the second cycle of nivolumab. The CDR3 is CAISDPGTPSGNTIYF. The CDR3 nucleotides are TGTGCCATCAGTGATCCGGGGACACCCTCTGGAAACACCATATATTTT.